One sample yielded the 24 T cell receptor beta chains listed below, sequenced in a study of T-cell reconstitution after alpha-beta-depleted transplantation in children. Construction of the TCRbeta library involved unique molecular identifiers. TCRdb fed the PCR reads into MiXCR, producing one record per CDR3 protein. This sample has 200,000 to 250,000 distinct CDR3 sequences, with just under 8.5% found just once. Here the sequenced sample was PBMCs, mostly from graft donor cells, taken 180 days after TCRalphabeta/CD19-depleted stem cell transplant. Source of these receptors: a male patient aged 5 to 17 who had a stem cell transplant for acute lymphoblastic leukemia, so the T cells may come from the graft donor.

Ten or more counts support this clonotype. The chain combines TRBV28 with TRBJ1-6; 9 bases map to TRBD1. V trimming: 2 bases; J trimming: 9 bases; junction bases outside the gene matches: 5. CDR3 length: 15 amino acids. Germline V gene sequence: CDR1 MDHEN, CDR2 SYDVKM. The CDR3 is CASSLGDRASSPLHF. For the CDR3, the DNA is TGTGCCAGCAGTTTAGGGGACAGGGCAAGTTCACCCCTCCACTTT.

This clonotype was recorded at least ten times. The J gene is TRBJ1-1, the V gene TRBV12-3 or TRBV12-4; D is undetermined. Trimming took off 4 bases at V and 7 bases at J, with 10 bases between the two ends. The CDR3 length is 12 residues. CDR3 coding DNA: TGTGCCAGCAGTTCATTACCGATTGAAGCTTTCTTT. It is translated as CASSSLPIEAFF.

This clonotype was detected many times. The CDR3 region is CASSPSTGALETQYF. CDR3 DNA sequence: TGTGCCAGCAGTCCATCCACGGGGGCTCTGGAGACCCAGTACTTC. The chain is built from TRBV12-3 or TRBV12-4 and TRBJ2-5; D assignment may be TRBD1 or TRBD2 (6 bases each). CDR3 length: 15 residues. Trimming shortened V by 5 bases and J by 5 bases, and 18 bases separated the two germline ends.

The gene calls are TRBV28 and TRBJ2-1; 11 nucleotides agree with TRBD1. Germline CDR1 reads MDHEN; CDR2 reads SYDVKM. The V segment lost 5 bases and the J segment 6 bases; nucleotides outside the gene matches: 3. The CDR3 runs 14 residues. The CDR3 sequence is CASSGGTGGNEQFF. The CDR3 coding sequence is TGTGCCAGCAGTGGAGGGACAGGGGGCAATGAGCAGTTCTTC.

The chain employs TRBV5-6 and TRBJ2-1; 14 bases fit TRBD2. V lost 7 bases and J lost 8; bases outside the gene matches: 11. In germline, CDR1 is SGHDT, CDR2 YYEEEE. This CDR3 comprises 16 residues. The CDR3 region is CASGPGTSGRKDEQFF. The CDR3 coding sequence is TGTGCCAGCGGCCCCGGGACTAGCGGGAGAAAGGATGAGCAGTTCTTC.

This clonotype was recorded at least ten times. The chain combines TRBV29-1 with TRBJ2-7; 9 bases fit TRBD1. This CDR3 is built from 14 residues. From germline, CDR1 is SQVTM and CDR2 ANQGSEA. Unmatched junction bases numbered 5, after V lost 3 bases and J lost 2 bases. The CDR3 nucleotides are TGCAGCGTTGAGGGGGGACAGGGACCCTACGAGCAGTACTTC. It is translated as CSVEGGQGPYEQYF.

Many counts were recorded for this clonotype. The V call is TRBV2, the J call TRBJ2-5; 12 nucleotides agree with TRBD2. The V gene's germline CDR1 is SNHLY and CDR2 FYNNEI. This CDR3 has 16 residues. J was trimmed by 1 base and V by 5 bases; bases with no gene match: 5. The CDR3 loop reads CASSKRLAGAQETQYF. CDR3 nucleotides: TGTGCCAGCAGTAAACGACTAGCGGGGGCCCAAGAGACCCAGTACTTC.

This clonotype was recorded many times. The chain carries TRBV9 and TRBJ2-2; D possibly corresponds to TRBD2 (5 bases). V lost 1 base, J lost 6 bases, and 25 bases lay in between. This CDR3 has 19 residues. Germline lookup yields CDR1 SGDLS and CDR2 YYNGEE. The CDR3 DNA sequence: TGTGCCAGCAGCGTACAAAGAGAGGAACTCCAGAGTAGCGCCGGGGAGCTGTTTTTT. It yields the protein CASSVQREELQSSAGELFF. The whole variable domain, remainder taken from reference TRBV9 and TRBJ2-2, is DSGVTQTPKHLITATGQRVTLRCSPRSGDLSVYWYQQSLDQGLQFLIQYYNGEERAKGNILERFSAQQFPDLHSELNLSSLELGDSALYFCASSVQREELQSSAGELFFGEGSRLTVL.

This clonotype was recorded at least ten times. The chain joins TRBV18 to TRBJ1-5; D uncertain. The germline V gene encodes CDR1 KGHSH and CDR2 LQKENI. V was trimmed by 2 bases and J by 0 bases, leaving 8 bases between them. The CDR3 is 15 residues long. The CDR3 sequence is CASSPSSDSNQPQHF. For the CDR3, the DNA is TGTGCCAGCTCACCATCCAGTGATAGCAATCAGCCCCAGCATTTT.

This clonotype was seen many times. The rearrangement uses TRBV11-2 and TRBJ2-2; D might be TRBD1 (6 bases). V lost 7 bases, J lost 4 bases, and 19 bases lay in between. Per germline, CDR1 SGHAT and CDR2 FQNNGV. The CDR3 extends over 16 amino acids. CDR3 sequence: CASTSQGWSATGELFF. The CDR3 DNA reads TGTGCCAGCACTTCCCAGGGGTGGAGCGCCACCGGGGAGCTGTTTTTT.

Concerning this clonotype: A much larger clonotype is one base distant, so this may be a read error. The final CDR3 position lacks the conserved phenylalanine or tryptophan, pointing to a likely read error. The V and J genes are TRBV20-1 and TRBJ2-7; D is possibly TRBD1 (5 bases). Deletions cut 7 bases from V and 2 bases from J, with 15 bases between. The CDR3 contains 13 residues. Germline V gene data show CDR1 as DFQATT and CDR2 as SNEGSKA (reference sequence). Here the CDR3 reads CSGGGAEPYEQYL. The CDR3 region has the DNA TGCAGTGGGGGTGGGGCGGAGCCCTACGAGCAGTACCTC.

Ten or more counts support this clonotype. CDR3 amino acids: CASSLLGGPWNEQFF. CDR3 sequence (DNA): TGTGCCAGCAGTTTACTGGGAGGGCCATGGAATGAGCAGTTCTTC. The chain links TRBV28 to TRBJ2-1, with TRBD2 matching 7 bases. The trim removed 2 bases at V and 7 bases at J, leaving 8 bases unmatched. Germline-derived CDR1 and CDR2 are MDHEN and SYDVKM. The CDR3 is 15 residues long.

This clonotype was found many times. The rearrangement links TRBV20-1 to TRBJ2-7, with TRBD2 identical over 12 bases. Unmatched junction bases numbered 10, after V lost 5 bases and J lost 5 bases. The CDR3 length is 15 residues. Germline V lookup: CDR1 DFQATT, CDR2 SNEGSKA (reference sequence). In DNA, the CDR3 is TGCAGTGCTTCACCCCTAGCGGGAGGGCCCCACGAGCAGTACTTC. This sequence encodes CSASPLAGGPHEQYF.

This clonotype was detected many times. The V gene is TRBV24-1, the J gene TRBJ2-5; D possibly corresponds to TRBD2 (6 bases). This CDR3 contains 14 residues. Germline values: CDR1 KGHDR, CDR2 SFDVKD. V lost 6 bases to trimming and J lost 1 base, with 11 bases between them. In DNA form, the CDR3 reads TGTGCCACCAGTCACCGGGACTTCCAAGAGACCCAGTACTTC. Encoded protein: CATSHRDFQETQYF.

The table lists this clonotype with many counts. The genes are TRBV19 and TRBJ1-5; 11 positions match TRBD1. The CDR3 is made up of 15 amino acids. V lost 5 bases, J lost 7 bases, and 7 bases stayed unmatched. Per germline, CDR1 LNHDA and CDR2 SQIVND (reference sequence). This CDR3 is CASSFGQGARQPQHF. DNA for the CDR3: TGTGCCAGTAGTTTCGGACAGGGGGCGCGACAGCCCCAGCATTTT.

This clonotype came up many times. V usage is TRBV6-5 and J usage is TRBJ1-2; possibly TRBD1 for D (5 bases). V gave up 0 bases and J gave up 4 bases, with 12 bases separating them. CDR3 length: 15 residues. Germline-derived CDR1 and CDR2 are MNHEY and SVGAGI. The CDR3 sequence: CASSYSRRDGYGYTF. Here the CDR3 DNA reads TGTGCCAGCAGTTACTCAAGAAGGGACGGCTATGGCTACACCTTC.

This clonotype was picked up many times. The chain recombines TRBV12-5 with TRBJ1-2; 8 bases fit TRBD1. Looked up from germline, CDR1 is LGHNT and CDR2 is FRNRAP. V shed 3 bases and J 5 bases; nucleotides not matched to a gene: 2. There are 13 residues in the CDR3. The CDR3 loop reads CASGFNRGYGYTF. Written as DNA, the CDR3 is TGTGCTAGTGGTTTTAACAGGGGGTATGGCTACACCTTC.

Many counts were recorded for this clonotype. The rearrangement links TRBV27 to TRBJ2-7, with TRBD1 identical over 7 bases. J lost 2 bases, V lost 4 bases, and 2 bases had no gene match. Germline lookup yields CDR1 MNHEY and CDR2 SMNVEV (reference sequence). CDR3 length: 13 amino acids. Written as DNA, the CDR3 is TGTGCCAGCAGTTCGGGACAGCCCTACGAGCAGTACTTC. It codes for CASSSGQPYEQYF.

This clonotype was observed at least ten times. The J gene is TRBJ2-7, the V gene TRBV12-3 or TRBV12-4; 7 bases match TRBD1. J was trimmed by 5 bases and V by 4 bases; bases with no gene match: 5. The CDR3 runs to 13 residues. The CDR3 spells CASSSDDRDEQYF. DNA of the CDR3: TGTGCCAGCAGTTCCGATGACAGGGACGAGCAGTACTTC.

This clonotype was counted ten times or more. CDR3 loop: CASSETVTNQLVGTQYF. The CDR3 DNA is TGTGCCAGCAGTGAAACGGTGACTAACCAACTGGTGGGTACGCAGTATTTT. J is TRBJ2-3 and V is TRBV6-1, with D possibly being TRBD2 (5 bases). Germline V lookup: CDR1 MNHNS, CDR2 SASEGT. This CDR3 is 17 amino acids long. V was cut by 2 bases and J by 8 bases, with 23 bases left in between.

There are many counts of this clonotype. The chain joins TRBV11-2 to TRBJ2-1, with 7 positions matching TRBD1. The CDR3 is 12 amino acids. Germline CDR1 reads SGHAT; CDR2 reads FQNNGV. Unmatched junction bases numbered 5, after V lost 5 bases and J lost 10 bases. As DNA, the CDR3 is TGTGCCAGCAGCCAGGGGACAGCAGAGCAGTTCTTC. It codes for CASSQGTAEQFF.

To note about this clonotype: It may be a read error: a sequence one base away is much more abundant. The chain joins TRBV30 to TRBJ1-4, with TRBD1 matching 9 bases. The V gene's germline CDR1 is GTSNPN and CDR2 SVGIG (reference sequence). The length of the CDR3 is 17 residues. With V trimmed by 8 bases and J by 6 bases, 19 bases remained unmatched. CDR3 sequence: CAISLGTGRSFDEKLFF. In DNA, the CDR3 is TGTGCCATCAGCCTAGGGACAGGGCGGAGTTTTGATGAAAAACTGTTTTTT. Complete variable domain (other parts from reference TRBV30 and TRBJ1-4): SQTIHQWPATLVQPVGSPLSLECTVEGTSNPNLYWYRQAAGRGLQLLFYSVGIGQISSEVPQNLSASRPQDRQFILSSKKLLLSDSGFYLCAISLGTGRSFDEKLFFGSGTQLSVL.

This clonotype came up many times. The rearrangement joins TRBV5-5 to TRBJ2-2; 12 nucleotides line up with TRBD2. Germline CDR1 and CDR2: SGHKS and YYEKEE (reference sequence). V lost 1 base, J lost 6 bases, and 1 base stayed unmatched. The CDR3 has 15 residues. CDR3 DNA sequence: TGTGCCAGCAGCTTGCTAGCGGGAGGGGCCGGGGAGCTGTTTTTT. Its translation is CASSLLAGGAGELFF. Looking up the rest from reference TRBV5-5 and TRBJ2-2 gives the full variable domain: DAGVTQSPTHLIKTRGQQVTLRCSPISGHKSVSWYQQVLGQGPQFIFQYYEKEERGRGNFPDRFSARQFPNYSSELNVNALLLGDSALYLCASSLLAGGAGELFFGEGSRLTVL.

V usage is TRBV14 and J usage is TRBJ2-7; 15 positions match TRBD2. Germline V gene sequence: CDR1 SGHDN, CDR2 FVKESK. This CDR3 has 17 residues. The trim removed 1 base at V and 6 bases at J, leaving 7 bases unmatched. Here the CDR3 DNA reads TGTGCCAGCAGCCAAGGACGTCCGGGACTAGCGGGAGGCGAGCAGTACTTC. It yields the protein CASSQGRPGLAGGEQYF.